These 5 T cell receptor beta chains came from one sample sequenced in a study of identical twins. TCRdb reanalysed the 5' RACE reads using MiXCR and keeps one entry per CDR3 protein. Of fewer than 500,000 distinct CDR3 sequences listed, 20% to 25% are singletons. These records were also assigned to another study, of T cells expressing NK-cell markers.

The sequenced sample was CD4+ T cells sorted from blood. These TCRs come from a woman younger than 35 in good health.

The chain uses TRBV7-2 and TRBJ2-7; 10 nucleotides align to TRBD2. The V gene's germline CDR1 is SGHTA and CDR2 FQGNSA. This CDR3 comprises 15 residues. The trim removed 5 bases at V and 2 bases at J, leaving 6 bases unmatched. The CDR3 nucleotides are TGTGCCAGCAGCCCTAGCGGGAGCCCTCCCTACGAGCAGTACTTC. Translation: CASSPSGSPPYEQYF.

J is TRBJ2-1 and V is TRBV28, with 12 nucleotides matching TRBD2. In germline, CDR1 is MDHEN, CDR2 SYDVKM. The CDR3 sequence is 15 residues long. The V gene end was trimmed by 6 bases and the J gene end by 9 bases; junction bases not matched to a gene: 9. CDR3 coding DNA: TGTGCCAGCAGCGGCCGCACTAGCGGGGGGTTTGAGCAGTTCTTC. This codes for CASSGRTSGGFEQFF.

The chain links TRBV7-2 to TRBJ2-5; D possibly matches TRBD1 or TRBD2 (6 bases each). V was cut by 5 bases and J by 1 base, with 17 bases left in between. The CDR3 spans 16 residues. Per germline, CDR1 SGHTA and CDR2 FQGNSA. CDR3 residues: CASSLGGGRGQETQYF. The CDR3 DNA sequence: TGTGCCAGCAGCCTAGGAGGGGGAAGGGGCCAAGAGACCCAGTACTTC. The variable domain in full, completed from reference TRBV7-2 and TRBJ2-5, reads GAGVSQSPSNKVTEKGKDVELRCDPISGHTALYWYRQSLGQGLEFLIYFQGNSAPDKSGLPSDRFSAERTGGSVSTLTIQRTQQEDSAVYLCASSLGGGRGQETQYFGPGTRLLVL.

The V and J genes are TRBV6-2 or TRBV6-3 and TRBJ1-6, with TRBD1 matching 8 bases. CDR3 length: 15 residues. Germline CDR1 reads MNHEY; CDR2 reads SVGEGT. The junction had 10 bases not matched to a gene; V was cut back by 5 bases and J by 10 bases. This chain's CDR3 is CASSPQPGGGSPLHF. The CDR3 DNA follows: TGTGCCAGCAGTCCTCAACCAGGGGGCGGCTCACCCCTCCACTTT.

DNA for the CDR3: TGTGCCAGCAGCCAAGAACACGAGCAGTACTTC. Translating it yields CASSQEHEQYF. The chain has TRBV3-1 and TRBJ2-7; D gene unclear. V dropped 0 bases and J dropped 5 bases, with 2 bases sitting between them. The CDR3 is 11 amino acids. CDR1 and CDR2 from the germline V gene are LGHDT and YNNKEL (reference sequence).